A single sample is the source of the 17 T cell receptor beta chains below, sequenced in a study of T cells after yellow fever vaccination. TCRdb re-called the 5' RACE reads with MiXCR, one entry per CDR3 protein. This sample yields approximately 260,000 distinct CDR3 sequences, of which roughly 5.2% are seen a single time; roughly 3% belongs to the top ten. The material was CD4+ T cells sorted from PBMCs, obtained on the day of the yellow fever booster vaccination. The receptors were gathered from a man aged 18 to 35 who received the YFV17D yellow fever vaccine.

The chain uses TRBV20-1 and TRBJ2-3; TRBD2 agrees at 13 bases. The CDR3 runs 13 residues. V shed 6 bases and J 4 bases; nucleotides not matched to a gene: 1. Germline assignment: CDR1 DFQATT and CDR2 SNEGSKA (reference sequence). The CDR3 spells CSAGTSGADTQYF. The CDR3 region has the DNA TGCAGTGCGGGGACTAGCGGGGCAGATACGCAGTATTTT.

The J gene is TRBJ2-3, the V gene TRBV6-5; D unresolved. CDR1 is MNHEY and CDR2 is SVGAGI in the germline V gene. Trimming pared 4 bases from V and 0 bases from J, leaving 11 bases between. The CDR3 loop spans 15 amino acids. CDR3 residues: CASSFVAASTDTQYF. The CDR3 DNA sequence: TGTGCCAGCAGTTTCGTAGCAGCTAGCACAGATACGCAGTATTTT.

The table lists this clonotype with a few counts. The chain has TRBV7-2 and TRBJ2-1; TRBD2 is a possible D gene (6 bases). Germline V CDR1 and CDR2: SGHTA, FQGNSA. The CDR3 loop spans 12 amino acids. Deletions cut 1 base from V and 12 bases from J, with 10 bases between. The CDR3: CASSLEFSGQFF. CDR3 DNA sequence: TGTGCCAGCAGCTTAGAGTTTAGCGGGCAGTTCTTC.

This clonotype has only a few counts. Mismatch with germline at one junction end may stem from a read error. The chain links TRBV20-1 to TRBJ2-1; D is perhaps TRBD2 (6 bases). The germline CDR1 and CDR2 sequences are DFQATT and SNEGSKA (reference sequence). This CDR3 has 14 amino acids. For the CDR3, the DNA is TGCAGTGCTGCACACCGGGACTCCAACAATGAGCAGTTCTTC. Amino acid sequence: CSAAHRDSNNEQFF.

The CDR3 spells CASRFWGPGQGIYEQYF. The CDR3 coding sequence is TGTGCCAGCAGGTTTTGGGGACCGGGACAGGGTATTTACGAGCAGTACTTC. V is TRBV6-5 and J is TRBJ2-7, with 9 bases matching TRBD1. This CDR3 is 17 amino acids long. V lost 6 bases and J lost 4; bases outside the gene matches: 16. The germline CDR1 and CDR2 sequences are MNHEY and SVGAGI.

This clonotype was recorded many times. The chain uses TRBV5-1 and TRBJ1-5, with TRBD1 as a possible D gene (5 bases). The V gene lost 2 bases and the J gene lost 5 bases, with 14 bases spanning the gap. The germline V gene has CDR1 SGHRS and CDR2 YFSETQ. CDR3 length: 15 residues. Here the CDR3 reads CASSLTGTDYQPQHF. Here the CDR3 DNA reads TGCGCCAGCAGCTTAACGGGGACTGACTATCAGCCCCAGCATTTT.

Ten or more counts support this clonotype. V usage is TRBV6-5 and J usage is TRBJ2-7; 8 bases align to TRBD1. The CDR3 extends over 11 amino acids. The J segment lost 12 bases and the V segment lost 5 bases, leaving 6 bases of the junction unmatched. The germline CDR1 and CDR2 sequences are MNHEY and SVGAGI. CDR3 sequence: CASSQGQDVYV. For the CDR3, the DNA is TGTGCCAGCAGTCAGGGACAGGACGTGTACGTC.

This clonotype showed up just a few times. This chain links TRBV3-1 with TRBJ1-2; no clear D gene. Germline V gene lookup returns CDR1 LGHDT and CDR2 YNNKEL (reference sequence). This CDR3 region has 13 residues. V was trimmed by 3 bases and J by 0 bases, leaving 5 bases between them. The CDR3 loop reads CASSHKTNYGYTF. The CDR3 DNA is TGTGCCAGCAGCCATAAGACTAACTATGGCTACACCTTC.

This clonotype was counted many times. The chain carries TRBV10-3 and TRBJ2-1, with 10 bases that match TRBD2. The CDR3 covers 19 residues. Germline CDR1 reads ENHRY; CDR2 reads SYGVKD. The ends lost 6 bases at V and 0 bases at J; junction bases unmatched: 14. The CDR3 sequence is CAIRRETSGYLSSYNEQFF. The CDR3 DNA is TGTGCCATCAGACGCGAGACTAGCGGGTACCTGAGCTCCTACAATGAGCAGTTCTTC.

This clonotype was observed a handful of times. The chain joins TRBV12-3 or TRBV12-4 to TRBJ1-1; TRBD1 agrees at 7 bases. The CDR3 totals 15 residues. The junction had 11 bases not matched to a gene; V was cut back by 4 bases and J by 6 bases. The CDR3 here is CASSSLQGGLAEAFF. DNA for the CDR3: TGTGCCAGCAGTTCCCTTCAGGGGGGGCTCGCTGAAGCTTTCTTT.

This clonotype was counted only a few times. The gene calls are TRBV14 and TRBJ2-5; D possibly corresponds to TRBD1 (7 bases). The CDR3 runs to 16 residues. Germline V lookup: CDR1 SGHDN, CDR2 FVKESK. Trimming took off 0 bases at V and 5 bases at J, with 16 bases between the two ends. The CDR3 protein is CASSQEQGRGVETQYF. The CDR3 DNA is TGTGCCAGCAGCCAAGAACAGGGGCGCGGGGTGGAGACCCAGTACTTC.

This clonotype was counted between two and nine times. V and J are TRBV4-1 and TRBJ1-2, with 7 bases aligning to TRBD1. The CDR3 is 15 amino acids. CDR1 MGHRA and CDR2 YSYEKL come from the germline V gene. The V segment lost 1 base and the J segment 4 bases; nucleotides outside the gene matches: 6. The CDR3: CASSQGRQGGYGYTF. DNA of the CDR3: TGCGCCAGCAGCCAAGGGAGACAGGGCGGCTATGGCTACACCTTC.

This clonotype occurred many times. The genes are TRBV3-1 and TRBJ2-3; maybe TRBD1 (6 bases). The germline gives CDR1 LGHDT, CDR2 YNNKEL (reference sequence). The V end was cut by 1 base, the J end by 11 bases, with 22 bases between. There are 16 residues in the CDR3. CDR3 DNA sequence: TGTGCCAGCAGCCAAGTTTCACTTCGACAGGCCCAGGGGCAGTATTTT. Its translation: CASSQVSLRQAQGQYF.

The chain carries TRBV12-3 or TRBV12-4 and TRBJ1-1; possible D gene TRBD1, 5 bases. V shed 3 bases and J shed 11 bases, with 10 bases lying between them. CDR3 length: 11 amino acids. The CDR3 sequence: CASSFTRAAFF. As DNA, the CDR3 is TGTGCCAGCAGTTTCACCAGGGCGGCTTTCTTT.

This clonotype was detected a few times. CDR3 amino acids: CASSLEGWSYNEQFF. CDR3 bases: TGCGCCAGCAGCTTGGAGGGGTGGTCCTACAATGAGCAGTTCTTC. This sequence joins TRBV5-1 and TRBJ2-1; TRBD1 might be the D (5 bases). The CDR3 sequence is 15 residues long. Looked up from germline, CDR1 is SGHRS and CDR2 is YFSETQ. Trimming removed 0 bases at V and 1 base at J, with 8 bases between.

This clonotype was counted ten times or more. V gene TRBV6-2 or TRBV6-3 combines with J gene TRBJ2-7; tentatively, D is TRBD2 (5 bases). CDR1 and CDR2 from the germline V gene are MNHEY and SVGEGT. V was shortened by 9 bases and J by 4 bases, with 19 bases between the two germline ends. This CDR3 spans 14 amino acids. DNA of the CDR3: TGTGCCAGTGGAGGATCCGGGCCAAATTACGAGCAGTACGTC. This translates into CASGGSGPNYEQYV.

This clonotype was counted ten times or more. This CDR3 reads CASTKTGVNTEAFF. For the CDR3, the DNA is TGTGCCAGCACCAAGACAGGAGTAAACACTGAAGCTTTCTTT. The V gene is TRBV25-1, the J gene TRBJ1-1; D possibly corresponds to TRBD1 (6 bases). The CDR3 loop spans 14 amino acids. V lost 7 bases, J lost 2 bases, and 14 bases lay in between. The germline V gene has CDR1 MGHDK and CDR2 SYGVNS.